These 32 T cell receptor beta chains came from one sample sequenced in a study of T cell changes during pregnancy in multiple sclerosis. The method was immunoSEQ multiplex PCR; TCRdb's version includes in-frame clones alone and lacks a portion of them. This table holds 57,000 or so clones, roughly 87% found once. Sample: peripheral blood, taken in the first trimester of pregnancy. Source of these receptors: a female donor with multiple sclerosis, enrolled in a pregnancy study.

Details on this clone: A much larger clone lies a single base off, so this may be a read error. V gene TRBV5-5 combines with J gene TRBJ1-1; maybe TRBD1 (5 bases). Between the trimmed V and J ends, which lost 1 base and 1 base, there was a span of 5 bases. From germline, CDR1 is SGHKS and CDR2 YYEKEE (reference sequence). CDR3 length: 13 amino acids. CDR3 loop: CASSLQGNTEAFF. The CDR3 DNA sequence: TGTGCCAGCAGCTTGCAGGGGAACACTGAAGCTTTCTTT.

The CDR3 loop reads CASSMGGGKPLPALDEQYF. For the CDR3, the DNA is TGTGCCAGTAGTATGGGTGGCGGGAAGCCACTACCCGCGTTAGACGAGCAGTACTTC. This rearrangement joins TRBV19 to TRBJ2-7; D may be TRBD2 (6 bases). The V gene's germline CDR1 is LNHDA and CDR2 SQIVND (reference sequence). Trimming removed 3 bases at V and 5 bases at J, with 29 bases between. The CDR3 extends over 19 amino acids.

This clone was seen only once. This chain connects TRBV2 to TRBJ2-3; 7 bases are a match to TRBD2. V was pared by 2 bases and J by 0 bases, with 11 bases of the junction left unmatched. The CDR3 has 18 residues. Per germline, CDR1 SNHLY and CDR2 FYNNEI. The CDR3 here is CASSEFRWEGRSTDTQYF. The CDR3 nucleotides are TGTGCCAGCAGTGAATTCCGGTGGGAGGGCCGGAGCACAGATACGCAGTATTTT.

This clone was counted once. This chain uses TRBV21-1 with TRBJ2-5; the D call in the table, TRBD2, was not verified against the DNA. TRBV21-1 is labeled a pseudogene. The CDR3 extends over 14 amino acids. The chain's CDR3 is CARYLESETETQYF. Here the CDR3 DNA reads TGTGCCAGATATTTGGAGAGCGAGACAGAGACCCAGTACTTC.

The chain links TRBV28 to TRBJ2-7, with a possible D match to TRBD1 (7 bases). Germline V CDR1 and CDR2: MDHEN, SYDVKM. This CDR3 region has 16 residues. The V gene lost 7 bases and the J gene lost 4 bases, with 23 bases spanning the gap. CDR3 nucleotides: TGTGCCAGCATAGAGAGGGGGCGGGACGGAGTATACGAGCAGTACTTC. Translated, it gives CASIERGRDGVYEQYF.

V and J are TRBV28 and TRBJ1-4; D ambiguous. CDR1 MDHEN and CDR2 SYDVKM come from the germline V gene. V lost 5 bases and J lost 5, with 21 bases in between. The CDR3 consists of 17 residues. CDR3 sequence reads: CASSPVISVSGNEKLFF. The DNA of the CDR3 is TGTGCCAGCAGTCCAGTAATATCCGTTTCCGGGAATGAAAAACTGTTTTTT. Based on the CDR3 plus reference TRBV28 and TRBJ1-4, the full variable domain is DVKVTQSSRYLVKRTGEKVFLECVQDMDHENMFWYRQDPGLGLRLIYFSYDVKMKEKGDIPEGYSVSREKKERFSLILESASTNQTSMYLCASSPVISVSGNEKLFFGSGTQLSVL.

V usage is TRBV7-2 and J usage is TRBJ1-1; possibly TRBD1 for D (5 bases). Per germline, CDR1 SGHTA and CDR2 FQGNSA. Between the trimmed V and J ends, which lost 5 bases and 5 bases, there was a span of 15 bases. The CDR3 contains 14 residues. The CDR3 region has the DNA TGTGCCAGCAGCGTATATTCAGGGCAGACTGAAGCTTTCTTT. It encodes CASSVYSGQTEAFF.

This sequence joins TRBV6-6 and TRBJ1-4; the match to TRBD1 covers 8 bases. Germline loops: CDR1 MNHNY, CDR2 SVGAGI (reference sequence). This CDR3 comprises 15 residues. V gave up 6 bases and J gave up 6 bases; unmatched junction bases: 9. The CDR3 region is CASSPGQGVDEKLFF. DNA for the CDR3: TGTGCCAGCAGCCCCGGACAGGGAGTGGATGAAAAACTGTTTTTT.

The rearrangement uses TRBV4-3 and TRBJ2-5; 10 bases map to TRBD2. CDR3 length equals 17 residues. V lost 1 base and J lost 0; bases outside the gene matches: 5. CDR1 and CDR2 (germline): LGHNA, YSLEER. The CDR3 bases are TGCGCCAGCAGCCAAGGAACACTAGCGGGGTACCAAGAGACCCAGTACTTC. Protein sequence: CASSQGTLAGYQETQYF.

This clone was detected once. The chain couples TRBV5-1 to TRBJ1-4, with TRBD1 matching 8 bases. The CDR3 extends over 17 amino acids. Germline V gene data show CDR1 as SGHRS and CDR2 as YFSETQ. J lost 3 bases, V lost 4 bases, and 11 bases had no gene match. The CDR3 DNA sequence: TGCGCCAGCAGCCCGACCGCAGGGGGCATGGCTAATGAAAAACTGTTTTTT. Translated: CASSPTAGGMANEKLFF.

J is TRBJ2-5 and V is TRBV4-2; tentatively, D is TRBD2 (5 bases). Germline loops: CDR1 LGHNA, CDR2 YNFKEQ. The CDR3 loop spans 16 amino acids. V was clipped by 0 bases and J by 1 base, with 12 bases between them. This CDR3 is CASSQESGTLQETQYF. The CDR3 coding sequence is TGTGCCAGCAGCCAAGAAAGCGGAACACTCCAAGAGACCCAGTACTTC.

This chain joins TRBV5-4 and TRBJ2-5; 11 nucleotides align to TRBD1. Trimming at V came to 0 bases and at J to 1 base, leaving 5 bases not matched to a gene. Germline lookup yields CDR1 SGHNT and CDR2 YYREEE (reference sequence). The length of the CDR3 is 17 residues. The CDR3 spells CASSLVMDRGPQETQYF. Here the CDR3 DNA reads TGTGCCAGCAGCTTGGTGATGGACAGGGGGCCCCAAGAGACCCAGTACTTC. Combining the CDR3 with reference TRBV5-4 and TRBJ2-5 gives the whole variable domain ETGVTQSPTHLIKTRGQQVTLRCSSQSGHNTVSWYQQALGQGPQFIFQYYREEENGRGNFPPRFSGLQFPNYSSELNVNALELDDSALYLCASSLVMDRGPQETQYFGPGTRLLVL.

This clone appeared once. The chain has TRBV7-2 and TRBJ2-1, with TRBD2 matching over 11 bases. The germline gives CDR1 SGHTA, CDR2 FQGNSA. Unmatched junction bases numbered 8, after V lost 3 bases and J lost 10 bases. CDR3 length: 15 amino acids. CDR3 sequence: CASSFYTSGSDEQFF. The CDR3 coding sequence is TGTGCCAGCAGCTTTTACACTAGCGGGAGCGACGAGCAGTTCTTC.

V usage is TRBV6-4 and J usage is TRBJ2-3; the D gene is possibly TRBD2 (6 bases). The V gene's germline CDR1 is MRHNA and CDR2 SNTAGT. CDR3 length equals 15 residues. V lost 3 bases to trimming and J lost 0 bases, with 10 bases between them. CDR3 sequence reads: CASSDLAGSTDTQYF. The CDR3 DNA reads as TGTGCCAGCAGTGATCTGGCGGGGAGCACAGATACGCAGTATTTT.

This chain joins TRBV19 and TRBJ2-1; 12 bases are shared with TRBD2. With 4 bases clipped from V and 8 bases from J, the junction kept 9 bases outside the gene matches. The CDR3 runs to 16 residues. From germline, CDR1 is LNHDA and CDR2 SQIVND (reference sequence). CDR3 residues: CASSTRASGRVYEQFF. DNA for the CDR3: TGTGCCAGTAGTACTCGAGCTAGCGGGAGGGTTTATGAGCAGTTCTTC.

The chain uses TRBV10-2 and TRBJ1-5; D is possibly TRBD1 (5 bases). Germline values: CDR1 WSHSY, CDR2 SAAADI. Deletions cut 5 bases from V and 4 bases from J, with 9 bases between. CDR3 size: 13 residues. The CDR3 bases are TGCGCCAGCAGTTACGGGGGAAATCAGCCCCAGCATTTT. Amino acid sequence: CASSYGGNQPQHF.

The chain joins TRBV7-7 to TRBJ2-7, with a tentative D call TRBD1 (6 bases). Deletions cut 5 bases from V and 2 bases from J, with 16 bases between. This CDR3 contains 15 residues. Germline loops: CDR1 SSHAT, CDR2 FNYEAQ (reference sequence). CDR3 nucleotides: TGTGCCAGCAGCCCAGGCAGGGGATCGGCCTACGAGCAGTACTTC. As protein: CASSPGRGSAYEQYF.

This clone was detected once. This sequence joins TRBV4-1 and TRBJ2-1, with D perhaps matching TRBD2 (5 bases). CDR3 length: 16 amino acids. V was pared by 7 bases and J by 2 bases, with 18 bases between. Germline V CDR1 and CDR2: MGHRA, YSYEKL. CDR3 region: CASTPHEGETYNEQFF. As DNA, the CDR3 is TGCGCCAGCACACCCCACGAGGGAGAAACCTACAATGAGCAGTTCTTC.

The V and J genes are TRBV5-5 and TRBJ2-1, with 9 bases that match TRBD2. This CDR3 is built from 14 residues. The ends lost 2 bases at V and 5 bases at J; junction bases unmatched: 2. Germline V gene data show CDR1 as SGHKS and CDR2 as YYEKEE (reference sequence). In DNA, the CDR3 is TGTGCCAGCAGCTTAGCTAGCGGGAACAATGAGCAGTTCTTC. This sequence encodes CASSLASGNNEQFF.

Only one count was recorded for this clone. The chain is built from TRBV7-2 and TRBJ1-2; TRBD1 might be the D (5 bases). The CDR3 has 15 amino acids. With 8 bases removed from V and 2 bases from J, the gap between germline ends came to 18 bases. Germline V CDR1 and CDR2: SGHTA, FQGNSA. The CDR3 sequence: CASAQSTATNYGYTF. CDR3 nucleotide sequence: TGTGCCAGCGCCCAATCGACAGCGACCAACTATGGCTACACCTTC.

The DNA for the CDR3 is TGCAGCGTTGGTAGCCAGGGCGGTCAGCCCCAGCATTTT. Translation gives CSVGSQGGQPQHF. The genes are TRBV29-1 and TRBJ1-5, with D perhaps matching TRBD1 (5 bases). The germline V and J ends were trimmed by 4 bases and 6 bases, with 13 bases remaining between them. The CDR3 spans 13 residues. CDR1 is SQVTM and CDR2 is ANQGSEA in the germline V gene.

The chain employs TRBV9 and TRBJ2-2, with TRBD2 matching over 11 bases. CDR3 length equals 18 residues. In germline, CDR1 is SGDLS, CDR2 YYNGEE. Losses at the gene ends were 0 bases for V and 8 bases for J; bases not matched to a gene: 12. CDR3 amino acids: CASSVAPGDSGRVGELFF. CDR3 nucleotide sequence: TGTGCCAGCAGCGTAGCCCCCGGAGATAGCGGGAGGGTTGGGGAGCTGTTTTTT.

The chain recombines TRBV19 with TRBJ2-2; the match to TRBD1 covers 9 bases. Trimming at V came to 5 bases and at J to 7 bases, leaving 11 bases not matched to a gene. CDR1 is LNHDA, CDR2 SQIVND, per germline (reference sequence). This CDR3 has 16 residues. Written as DNA, the CDR3 is TGTGCCAGTAGTCCTGGGGGACAGGGTACAGGCGGGGAGCTGTTTTTT. Translation: CASSPGGQGTGGELFF.

The V gene is TRBV30, the J gene TRBJ2-4; TRBD2 matches 14 bases. With V trimmed by 5 bases and J by 1 base, 7 bases remained unmatched. Germline lookup yields CDR1 GTSNPN and CDR2 SVGIG (reference sequence). This CDR3 has 17 residues. CDR3 DNA sequence: TGTGCCTGGGGGACTAGCGGGAGATGGATGGCCAAAAACATTCAGTACTTC. Translated, it gives CAWGTSGRWMAKNIQYF.

This sequence joins TRBV5-1 and TRBJ1-2, with TRBD1 as a possible D gene (5 bases). Germline loops: CDR1 SGHRS, CDR2 YFSETQ. The V and J ends lost 4 bases and 4 bases respectively, with 14 bases between them. This CDR3 has 14 residues. The CDR3 here is CASSPGTDGYGYTF. CDR3 sequence (DNA): TGCGCCAGCAGCCCAGGGACTGATGGCTATGGCTACACCTTC. The full variable domain, its missing parts supplied by reference TRBV5-1 and TRBJ1-2, is KAGVTQTPRYLIKTRGQQVTLSCSPISGHRSVSWYQQTPGQGLQFLFEYFSETQRNKGNFPGRFSGRQFSNSRSEMNVSTLELGDSALYLCASSPGTDGYGYTFGSGTRLTVV.

V and J are TRBV9 and TRBJ2-7; TRBD2 matches at 8 bases. The CDR3 totals 14 residues. Germline trimming cut 3 bases from V and 3 bases from J; bases unmatched to any gene: 5. The germline gives CDR1 SGDLS, CDR2 YYNGEE. CDR3 region: CASSGGTSFYEQYF. DNA for the CDR3: TGTGCCAGCAGCGGAGGGACTAGTTTCTACGAGCAGTACTTC.

In regard to this clone: Within the sample, other DNA sequences also encode this same CDR3. This chain joins TRBV6-5 and TRBJ2-3; possible D gene TRBD1, 5 bases. CDR1 is MNHEY and CDR2 is SVGAGI in the germline V gene. The V gene lost 2 bases and the J gene lost 5 bases, with 5 bases spanning the gap. The CDR3 has 12 residues. The CDR3, as DNA: TGTGCCAGCAGTTACAGGGGAGATACGCAGTATTTT. It codes for CASSYRGDTQYF.

The chain has TRBV27 and TRBJ2-5; 12 bases match TRBD2. J was trimmed by 5 bases and V by 5 bases; bases with no gene match: 6. CDR1 and CDR2 (germline): MNHEY, SMNVEV (reference sequence). The CDR3 totals 15 residues. This chain's CDR3 is CASSPTSGRTETQYF. As DNA, the CDR3 is TGTGCCAGCAGTCCTACTAGCGGGAGGACGGAGACCCAGTACTTC.

The V call is TRBV7-9, the J call TRBJ1-4; TRBD1 matches 10 bases. CDR3 length: 17 amino acids. Germline CDR1 is SEHNR and CDR2 is FQNEAQ (reference sequence). V shed 1 base and J 3 bases; nucleotides not matched to a gene: 5. The CDR3: CASSLGGQGQANEKLFF. The CDR3 DNA follows: TGTGCCAGCAGCTTAGGGGGACAGGGGCAAGCTAATGAAAAACTGTTTTTT.

This rearrangement joins TRBV27 to TRBJ1-1; no clear D. This CDR3 contains 13 residues. Germline V lookup: CDR1 MNHEY, CDR2 SMNVEV (reference sequence). The ends were cut back, 6 bases at V and 1 base at J, with 9 bases in the middle. Here the CDR3 reads CASSLYGNTEAFF. The CDR3 DNA reads TGTGCCAGCAGCCTATACGGGAACACTGAAGCTTTCTTT.

The chain links TRBV11-3 to TRBJ2-1, with 10 bases matching TRBD2. V lost 1 base and J lost 5; bases outside the gene matches: 5. Germline V gene sequence: CDR1 SGHNT, CDR2 YENEEA. This CDR3 comprises 16 residues. CDR3 loop: CASSLGSGTSDNEQFF. CDR3 coding DNA: TGTGCCAGCAGCTTAGGGTCCGGGACTAGCGACAATGAGCAGTTCTTC.

This sequence joins TRBV4-1 and TRBJ1-2, with D possibly TRBD1 on 5 matching bases. Germline CDR1 and CDR2: MGHRA and YSYEKL. V lost 1 base and J lost 4, with 13 bases in between. The CDR3 contains 15 residues. The CDR3 loop is CASSQVKGEIYGYTF. CDR3 coding DNA: TGCGCCAGCAGCCAAGTTAAAGGGGAAATCTATGGCTACACCTTC.